This TCR beta chain was sequenced for a study of CD8 T cells in ankylosing spondylitis. Study-wide findings and caveats: Ankylosing spondylitis blood seemed to carry a telltale TCR beta motif made of eight highly homologous variants.

The germline V gene encodes CDR1 SQVTM and CDR2 ANQGSEA. CDR3 length equals 15 residues. J was trimmed by 3 bases and V by 1 base; bases with no gene match: 4. In making TCR beta libraries, quantitative 5'-RACE with molecular barcodes was used. MiXCR, applied by TCRdb to the 5' RACE reads, yields one record per CDR3 protein. The sample records about 96,000 distinct CDR3 sequences, 27% being singletons. A few counts support this clonotype. Its target is unknown. The chain has TRBV29-1 and TRBJ2-3; 10 bases align to TRBD2. This TCR was sampled from a male donor with ankylosing spondylitis or in good health (not recorded which). What was sequenced was blood, either unsorted or a sorted T cell fraction (not recorded which). The CDR3 loop reads CSVEGLAGVTDTQYF. The CDR3 coding sequence is TGCAGCGTTGAAGGCCTAGCGGGAGTAACAGATACGCAGTATTTT.